This T cell receptor beta chain was retrieved from a study of cytomegalovirus exposure and HLA in healthy donors. Study-wide points: It was confirmed in vitro that a few of the CMV-associated chains were specific for CMV antigens.

V was clipped by 5 bases and J by 2 bases, with 11 bases between them. Germline assignment: CDR1 MNHNY and CDR2 SVGAGI (reference sequence). This CDR3 has 14 amino acids. Using immunoSEQ multiplex PCR, the repertoire was profiled, and TCRdb retains in-frame clones only, with some absent. The sample lists 200,000 to 250,000 clones; over 80% were seen once. Among the roughly 120 subjects of the validation cohort, separate from the approximately 660-subject first cohort, were the donors. Turning to this clone: Its antigen is still unknown.

The sequencing input was PBMCs. The chain links TRBV6-6 to TRBJ2-3; TRBD2 is a possible D gene (6 bases). The clonotype originates from a woman in her twenties or thirties in good health and CMV-seropositive. The chain's CDR3 is CASSVPSDTDTQYF. The CDR3 DNA is TGTGCCAGCAGTGTGCCTAGCGACACAGATACGCAGTATTTT.